The entry below gives a single TCR beta chain sequence along with its context. Its antigen remains unknown. This record belongs to a study of T-cell memory formation after mild COVID-19. For the study at large: Largely donor-specific sequence clusters came from a couple of donors. Study-wide results and limits: Clones contracting day 15 to 85 were balanced CD4/CD8; later expanders leaned CD4+.

One entry per CDR3 protein results from TCRdb running MiXCR on the 5' RACE reads. Among approximately 350,000 distinct CDR3 sequences listed, approximately 15% were seen once. This CDR3 is 16 amino acids long. Germline V gives CDR1 KGHDR, CDR2 SFDVKD. The V and J ends lost 0 bases and 10 bases respectively, with 19 bases between them. This receptor was taken from a man younger than 35 who had mild COVID-19 (a few samples of this study predate the infection). Cell type and time point are not known. Sequencing used PBMCs or a T cell subset sorted from them (not recorded which). This rearrangement joins TRBV24-1 to TRBJ2-3; no reliable D call. The CDR3 sequence is CATSDLGTQKGWAQYF. For the CDR3, the DNA is TGTGCCACCAGTGATTTGGGAACCCAAAAAGGATGGGCGCAGTATTTT.